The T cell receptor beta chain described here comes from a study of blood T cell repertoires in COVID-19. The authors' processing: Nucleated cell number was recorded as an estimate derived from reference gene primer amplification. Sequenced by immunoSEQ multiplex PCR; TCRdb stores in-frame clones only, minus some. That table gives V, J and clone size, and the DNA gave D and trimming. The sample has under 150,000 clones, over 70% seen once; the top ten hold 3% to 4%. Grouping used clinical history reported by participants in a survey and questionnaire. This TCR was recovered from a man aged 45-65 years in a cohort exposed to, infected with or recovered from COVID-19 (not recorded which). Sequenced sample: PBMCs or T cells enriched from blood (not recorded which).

The chain's CDR3 is CASSPSVANYGYTF. CDR3 in DNA: TGTGCCAGCAGCCCTAGCGTGGCCAACTATGGCTACACCTTC. V is TRBV9 and J is TRBJ1-2; D call uncertain. Per germline, CDR1 SGDLS and CDR2 YYNGEE. V was pared by 4 bases and J by 2 bases, with 12 bases between. The CDR3 loop spans 14 amino acids.